Listed here are 8 T cell receptor beta chains from one sample, sequenced in a study of OX40 agonist ivuxolimab in advanced cancers. TCRdb's table, derived via immunoSEQ multiplex PCR, lists solely in-frame clones and lacks some. The table includes around 70,000 clones, over 70% detected once. The sample was CD4+ or CD8+ T cells sorted from blood, taken in a trial of the OX40 agonist ivuxolimab. These receptors came from an adult with an advanced solid tumor such as melanoma, head and neck, liver or kidney cancer.

This clone was found a few times. The V call is TRBV11-2, the J call TRBJ1-1; weak D call: TRBD1 (6 bases). Germline values: CDR1 SGHAT, CDR2 FQNNGV. Deletions cut 0 bases from V and 1 base from J, with 9 bases between. CDR3 length: 15 amino acids. CDR3 bases: TGTGCCAGCAGCTTAGAGAGGACAGCGAACACTGAAGCTTTCTTT. Residues: CASSLERTANTEAFF.

The V and J genes are TRBV6-1 and TRBJ2-1; D might be TRBD1 or TRBD2, each matching 5 bases. This CDR3 spans 13 amino acids. Per germline, CDR1 MNHNS and CDR2 SASEGT. V lost 6 bases and J lost 7, with 13 bases in between. The CDR3 protein is CASSAQWGNEQFF. CDR3 bases: TGTGCCAGCAGCGCCCAATGGGGGAATGAGCAGTTCTTC.

V is TRBV18 and J is TRBJ2-2; D is perhaps TRBD1 (6 bases). Deletions cut 5 bases from V and 4 bases from J, with 17 bases between. Per the germline V gene, CDR1 is KGHSH and CDR2 is LQKENI. This CDR3 comprises 16 residues. This CDR3 is CASSVMGAHGTGELFF. CDR3 nucleotides: TGTGCCAGCTCAGTTATGGGGGCGCATGGCACCGGGGAGCTGTTTTTT.

The V gene is TRBV7-2, the J gene TRBJ2-7, with a weak D call TRBD1 (5 bases). The CDR3 runs to 14 residues. Trimming took off 5 bases at V and 2 bases at J, with 13 bases between the two ends. Germline lookup yields CDR1 SGHTA and CDR2 FQGNSA. The CDR3 region is CASSPGQGPYEQYF. The CDR3, as DNA: TGTGCCAGCAGCCCTGGGCAGGGTCCCTACGAGCAGTACTTC.

V is TRBV29-1 and J is TRBJ2-2; the match to TRBD2 covers 9 bases. CDR1 and CDR2 from the germline V gene are SQVTM and ANQGSEA. The CDR3 runs 14 residues. Trimming took 3 bases from V and 3 from J; bases not matched to a gene: 2. The DNA of the CDR3 is TGCAGCGTTGATAGCGGGAGTCACACCGGGGAGCTGTTTTTT. Its protein is CSVDSGSHTGELFF.

V is TRBV10-3 and J is TRBJ1-4; possible D gene TRBD1, 5 bases. The CDR3 totals 13 residues. From germline, CDR1 is ENHRY and CDR2 SYGVKD. Trimming took 3 bases from V and 8 from J, leaving 10 bases between them. The DNA for the CDR3 is TGTGCCATCAGTGAAAGGGACCCCGAAAAACTGTTTTTT. Translated: CAISERDPEKLFF.

The chain joins TRBV5-5 to TRBJ2-7; 10 bases align to TRBD1. Germline values: CDR1 SGHKS, CDR2 YYEKEE (reference sequence). The CDR3 loop spans 16 amino acids. J lost 6 bases, V lost 6 bases, and 15 bases had no gene match. Here the CDR3 reads CASNKSPGQGYGEQYF. The CDR3 nucleotides are TGTGCCAGCAATAAATCGCCGGGACAGGGGTACGGCGAGCAGTACTTC.

V usage is TRBV27 and J usage is TRBJ1-1, with TRBD1 matching over 7 bases. The junction had 9 bases not matched to a gene; V was cut back by 5 bases and J by 0 bases. CDR1 is MNHEY and CDR2 is SMNVEV in the germline V gene (reference sequence). This CDR3 contains 16 residues. CDR3 in amino acids: CASSPHRDSLNTEAFF. The CDR3 DNA follows: TGTGCCAGCAGTCCCCATAGGGACAGCTTGAACACTGAAGCTTTCTTT.